This TCR beta chain was obtained from a study of human T cells and chemical hapten exposure. Study as a whole: Among samples, TCR yields varied mainly because of small differences in pooled library volume.

Regarding time point: patch test 2, 6 weeks after DPC sensitization. Treatment here: therapeutic diphenylcyclopropenone sensitization with weekly scalp DPC. TCRdb reanalysed the RACE reads using MiXCR and keeps one entry per CDR3 protein. The table has 73,000 or so distinct CDR3 sequences, approximately 9% seen once. Per the germline V gene, CDR1 is MNHEY and CDR2 is SMNVEV (reference sequence). The CDR3 runs 13 residues. Trimming removed 2 bases from V and 6 bases from J; junction bases left unmatched: 1. V gene TRBV27 combines with J gene TRBJ2-1; 7 positions agree with TRBD1. The clonotype comes from a woman between 50 and 59 years old with alopecia areata. Some clones in this sample may be carry-over from other donors' samples. Material: whole blood, obtained in connection with sensitization to the hapten diphenylcyclopropenone (DPC). The CDR3 DNA is TGTGCCAGCAGTTTACAGGGGGTCAATGAGCAGTTCTTC. Its protein is CASSLQGVNEQFF.